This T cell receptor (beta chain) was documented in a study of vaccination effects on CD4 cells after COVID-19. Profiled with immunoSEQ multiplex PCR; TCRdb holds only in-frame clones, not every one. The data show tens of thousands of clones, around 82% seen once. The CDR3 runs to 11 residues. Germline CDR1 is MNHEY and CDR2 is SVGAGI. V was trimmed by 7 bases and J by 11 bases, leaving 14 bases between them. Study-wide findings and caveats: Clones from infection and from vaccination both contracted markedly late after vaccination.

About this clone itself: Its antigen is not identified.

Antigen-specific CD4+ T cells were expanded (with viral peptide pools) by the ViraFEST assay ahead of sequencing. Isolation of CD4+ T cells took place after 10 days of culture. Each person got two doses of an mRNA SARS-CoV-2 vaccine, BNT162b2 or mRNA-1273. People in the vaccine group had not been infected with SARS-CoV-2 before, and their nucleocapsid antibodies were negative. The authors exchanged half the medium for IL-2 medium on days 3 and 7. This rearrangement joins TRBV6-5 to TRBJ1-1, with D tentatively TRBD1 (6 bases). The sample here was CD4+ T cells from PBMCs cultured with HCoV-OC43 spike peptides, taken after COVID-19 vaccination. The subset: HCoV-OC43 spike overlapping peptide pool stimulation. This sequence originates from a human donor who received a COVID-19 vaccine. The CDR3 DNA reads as TGTGCCAGCACTAAGGGGGGCTATGCTTTCTTT. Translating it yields CASTKGGYAFF.